This entry is about one TCR beta chain. The source of the sample is a study of control samples from healthy donors and cancer patients. The protocol was immunoSEQ multiplex PCR, while the TCRdb copy is restricted to in-frame clones and leaves out a portion. The repertoire holds 100,000 to 150,000 clones, nearly 90% seen once, with about 7.6% in the top ten. The origin of this receptor is a man in his fifties or sixties with head and neck cancer. The sequencing sample was made of PBMCs.

The chain's CDR3 is CASSFSGHHYGYTF. CDR3 bases: TGTGCCAGCAGTTTCTCAGGACACCACTATGGCTACACCTTC. The chain carries TRBV27 and TRBJ1-2, with a possible D match to TRBD1 (5 bases). CDR3 length equals 14 residues. Trimming removed 3 bases at V and 3 bases at J, with 11 bases between. CDR1 is MNHEY and CDR2 is SMNVEV in the germline V gene (reference sequence).